This entry lists 11 T cell receptor beta chains sequenced from one sample in a study of T cell responses to AZD1222 COVID-19 vaccine. This table comes from immunoSEQ multiplex PCR, and its TCRdb copy is limited to in-frame clones, with some not included. The repertoire includes around 180,000 clones, approximately 86% of them detected once, and about 2.8% sits in the top ten. Sequencing was performed on peripheral blood, taken on day 0 of AZD1222 vaccination. Source of these receptors: an adult in good health.

The V gene is TRBV28, the J gene TRBJ2-2; D might be TRBD1 (5 bases). V lost 9 bases to trimming and J lost 0 bases, with 14 bases between them. CDR1 and CDR2 (germline): MDHEN, SYDVKM. The CDR3 has 15 amino acids. CDR3 nucleotide sequence: TGTGCCAGTCAAGACAGACTCGCGAACACCGGGGAGCTGTTTTTT. This codes for CASQDRLANTGELFF.

This chain links TRBV3-1 (or the pseudogene TRBV3-2) with TRBJ2-6, with TRBD1 as a possible D gene (6 bases). V lost 7 bases to trimming and J lost 0 bases, with 10 bases between them. The germline V gene has CDR1 LGHDT and CDR2 YNNKEL (reference sequence). This CDR3 has 15 residues. The CDR3 nucleotides read TGTGCCAGCAACAGGGCCCTCTCTGGGGCCAACGTCCTGACTTTC. Its protein product is CASNRALSGANVLTF.

This clone appeared a single time. The CDR3: CASSRKPGSQFF. The CDR3 nucleotides are TGTGCCAGCAGCCGAAAACCGGGGTCCCAGTTCTTC. J is TRBJ2-1 and V is TRBV3-1 (or the pseudogene TRBV3-2); D might be TRBD2 (5 bases). This CDR3 is 12 amino acids long. The germline gives CDR1 LGHDT, CDR2 YNNKEL (reference sequence). Trimming left V 4 bases short and J 13 bases short, with 14 bases between.

The chain is built from TRBV10-3 and TRBJ2-5, with 14 bases matching TRBD2. J was trimmed by 6 bases and V by 4 bases; bases with no gene match: 7. This CDR3 has 16 residues. CDR1 is ENHRY, CDR2 SYGVKD, per germline. The chain's CDR3 is CAISATSGRAKKTQYF. CDR3 coding DNA: TGTGCCATCAGTGCGACTAGCGGGAGGGCCAAAAAGACCCAGTACTTC.

The chain joins TRBV7-2 to TRBJ2-7; 7 positions agree with TRBD1. Germline CDR1 and CDR2: SGHTA and FQGNSA. This CDR3 region has 13 residues. V trimming: 5 bases; J trimming: 4 bases; junction bases outside the gene matches: 5. The DNA for the CDR3 is TGTGCCAGCAGCGTCGACAGGGTTTACGAGCAGTACTTC. It encodes CASSVDRVYEQYF.

The V call is TRBV2, the J call TRBJ1-3, with D possibly TRBD1 on 6 matching bases. The V gene lost 6 bases and the J gene lost 4 bases, with 7 bases spanning the gap. Per germline, CDR1 SNHLY and CDR2 FYNNEI. The CDR3 sequence is 12 residues long. The CDR3 loop reads CASSDRGNTIYF. DNA of the CDR3: TGTGCCAGCAGCGACAGGGGAAACACCATATATTTT.

The rearrangement uses TRBV29-1 and TRBJ2-7, with a tentative D call TRBD1 (5 bases). The CDR3 covers 12 residues. V was cut by 5 bases and J by 0 bases, with 8 bases left in between. CDR1 is SQVTM and CDR2 is ANQGSEA in the germline V gene. CDR3 sequence (DNA): TGCAGCGTTCTTGGGGCCTCCTACGAGCAGTACTTC. Residues: CSVLGASYEQYF.

The DNA of the CDR3 is TGTGCCAGCAGTTCACTAAGCTCTGGAAACACCATATATTTT. Translation: CASSSLSSGNTIYF. The V call is TRBV27, the J call TRBJ1-3; D ambiguous. The CDR3 extends over 14 amino acids. Germline values: CDR1 MNHEY, CDR2 SMNVEV (reference sequence). The V gene lost 4 bases and the J gene lost 0 bases, with 7 bases spanning the gap.

The genes are TRBV18 and TRBJ2-1, with D maybe TRBD2 (5 bases). Germline loops: CDR1 KGHSH, CDR2 LQKENI. This CDR3 has 17 amino acids. V lost 0 bases and J lost 6, with 18 bases in between. The CDR3 region has the DNA TGTGCCAGCTCACCACCGGGTGGTGGGAGAAGTCGCAATGAGCAGTTCTTC. Its translation: CASSPPGGGRSRNEQFF.

The chain couples TRBV18 to TRBJ2-5, with D unclear. The CDR3 is 14 amino acids. Germline V lookup: CDR1 KGHSH, CDR2 LQKENI. With 2 bases removed from V and 2 bases from J, the gap between germline ends came to 9 bases. The CDR3 reads CASSPLDKQETQYF. DNA for the CDR3: TGTGCCAGCTCACCATTAGACAAACAAGAGACCCAGTACTTC.

The rearrangement links TRBV29-1 to TRBJ2-1; 13 bases fit TRBD2. This CDR3 contains 17 residues. Germline V gene sequence: CDR1 SQVTM, CDR2 ANQGSEA. The V gene end was trimmed by 3 bases and the J gene end by 4 bases; junction bases not matched to a gene: 9. The CDR3 nucleotides read TGCAGCGTTGATCCATCGGGACTAGCGGGATCTTACAATGAGCAGTTCTTC. Protein sequence: CSVDPSGLAGSYNEQFF.